These T cell receptor beta chains were read from a single sample in a study of blood T cell repertoires in COVID-19. Clones were sequenced by immunoSEQ multiplex PCR, and TCRdb holds only the in-frame ones, with some missing. The sample holds around 290,000 clones; about 89% are singletons and the top ten take 2.6%. The sequencing sample was made of PBMCs or T cells enriched from blood (not recorded which). The source of these receptors is a woman aged 18 to 35 who had recovered from COVID-19. Each CDR3 is given with its conserved first and last residue. D genes are given only for firm matches. Clone size is given for some rows only: seen once, a few or many times, or a class if the clone is expanded.

v_gene: TRBV12-3/TRBV12-4; d_gene: .; j_gene: TRBJ1-1; abundance: .; CDR3aa: CASAEKSSEAFF; CDR3nt: TGTGCCAGTGCCGAAAAGAGCTCCGAAGCTTTCTTT
v_gene: TRBV4-3; d_gene: .; j_gene: TRBJ2-7; abundance: .; CDR3aa: CASSQGLGVFSYEQYF; CDR3nt: TGCGCCAGCAGCCAAGGGCTCGGGGTGTTCTCCTACGAGCAGTACTTC
v_gene: TRBV28; d_gene: TRBD2; j_gene: TRBJ2-3; abundance: once; CDR3aa: CASSPRTSAPRTDTQYF; CDR3nt: TGTGCCAGCAGCCCGCGGACTAGCGCTCCACGCACAGATACGCAGTATTTT
v_gene: TRBV19; d_gene: TRBD1; j_gene: TRBJ1-5; abundance: .; CDR3aa: CASSENRGLGYSNQPQHF; CDR3nt: TGTGCCAGTAGTGAGAACAGGGGGCTGGGATATAGCAATCAGCCCCAGCATTTT
v_gene: TRBV19; d_gene: .; j_gene: TRBJ1-2; abundance: .; CDR3aa: CASSIKGHFYGYTF; CDR3nt: TGTGCCAGTAGTATTAAAGGACACTTCTATGGCTACACCTTC
v_gene: TRBV5-1; d_gene: TRBD2; j_gene: TRBJ2-3; abundance: .; CDR3aa: CASSSAGTSGRSTDTQYF; CDR3nt: TGCGCCAGCAGCTCAGCCGGGACTAGCGGGAGAAGCACAGATACGCAGTATTTT
v_gene: TRBV7-2; d_gene: .; j_gene: TRBJ2-4; abundance: .; CDR3aa: CASSLSGNIQYF; CDR3nt: TGTGCCAGCAGCTTGAGCGGGAACATTCAGTACTTC
v_gene: TRBV3-1/TRBV3-2; d_gene: .; j_gene: TRBJ1-6; abundance: .; CDR3aa: CASSLLRVGEIRSYNSPLHF; CDR3nt: TGTGCCAGCAGCCTTTTAAGGGTAGGGGAAATTAGGTCCTATAATTCACCCCTCCACTTT
v_gene: TRBV11-2; d_gene: TRBD1; j_gene: TRBJ1-1; abundance: .; CDR3aa: CASSLVPGQGMAEAFF; CDR3nt: TGTGCCAGCAGCTTAGTGCCCGGACAGGGAATGGCTGAAGCTTTCTTT
v_gene: TRBV4-1; d_gene: .; j_gene: TRBJ2-2; abundance: .; CDR3aa: CASSQVHTTSTGELFF; CDR3nt: TGCGCCAGCAGCCAAGTACACACTACGTCCACCGGGGAGCTGTTTTTT
v_gene: TRBV5-1; d_gene: TRBD2; j_gene: TRBJ2-1; abundance: .; CDR3aa: CASSVRPGLAGSNEQFF; CDR3nt: TGCGCCAGCTCCGTAAGGCCGGGACTAGCGGGGAGTAATGAGCAGTTCTTC
v_gene: TRBV13; d_gene: TRBD1; j_gene: TRBJ2-7; abundance: .; CDR3aa: CASSSDRGTYEQYF; CDR3nt: TGTGCCAGCAGCTCGGACAGGGGAACGTACGAGCAGTACTTC
v_gene: TRBV5-5; d_gene: TRBD1; j_gene: TRBJ1-2; abundance: .; CDR3aa: CASSPETGDYGYTF; CDR3nt: TGTGCCAGCAGCCCCGAGACAGGGGACTATGGCTACACCTTC
v_gene: TRBV10-3; d_gene: TRBD1; j_gene: TRBJ2-3; abundance: .; CDR3aa: CAIRPLKGQGMSDTQYF; CDR3nt: TGTGCCATCCGTCCCCTCAAGGGACAGGGAATGTCAGATACGCAGTATTTT
v_gene: TRBV11-2; d_gene: .; j_gene: TRBJ1-1; abundance: .; CDR3aa: CASSLDIQAAFF; CDR3nt: TGTGCCAGCAGCTTAGACATCCAAGCAGCTTTCTTT
v_gene: TRBV9; d_gene: TRBD1; j_gene: TRBJ1-3; abundance: .; CDR3aa: CASSPYDRVEGNTIYF; CDR3nt: TGTGCCAGCAGCCCATACGACAGGGTGGAAGGAAACACCATATATTTT
v_gene: TRBV15; d_gene: .; j_gene: TRBJ1-2; abundance: .; CDR3aa: CATSRDRELTYGYTF; CDR3nt: TGTGCCACCAGCAGGGACCGGGAGTTAACCTATGGCTACACCTTC
v_gene: TRBV5-1; d_gene: .; j_gene: TRBJ2-5; abundance: .; CDR3aa: CASSSRGAETQYF; CDR3nt: TGCGCCAGCAGCTCCCGGGGGGCAGAGACCCAGTACTTC
v_gene: TRBV29-1; d_gene: .; j_gene: TRBJ1-1; abundance: few; CDR3aa: CSVRRSMNTEAFF; CDR3nt: TGCAGCGTTCGGCGGAGCATGAACACTGAAGCTTTCTTT
v_gene: TRBV5-1; d_gene: TRBD1; j_gene: TRBJ2-2; abundance: .; CDR3aa: CASSLGQGGPAGELFF; CDR3nt: TGCGCCAGCAGCTTGGGACAGGGTGGGCCCGCCGGGGAGCTGTTTTTT
v_gene: TRBV28; d_gene: TRBD1; j_gene: TRBJ2-5; abundance: .; CDR3aa: CASSTGGLGETQYF; CDR3nt: TGTGCCAGCAGCACAGGGGGCCTAGGGGAGACCCAGTACTTC
v_gene: TRBV5-1; d_gene: TRBD2; j_gene: TRBJ2-1; abundance: .; CDR3aa: CASNRGLAGVNEQFF; CDR3nt: TGCGCCAGCAACCGCGGGCTAGCGGGAGTAAATGAGCAGTTCTTC
v_gene: TRBV11-3; d_gene: TRBD2; j_gene: TRBJ2-3; abundance: .; CDR3aa: CASSLAGGASTDTQYF; CDR3nt: TGTGCCAGCAGCTTAGCCGGGGGGGCTAGCACAGATACGCAGTATTTT
v_gene: TRBV28; d_gene: .; j_gene: TRBJ1-6; abundance: .; CDR3aa: CASSFGLDRKNSPLHF; CDR3nt: TGTGCCAGCAGTTTTGGGCTTGACAGAAAGAATTCACCCCTCCACTTT
v_gene: TRBV27; d_gene: TRBD2; j_gene: TRBJ2-3; abundance: .; CDR3aa: CASSPSGGAGRDTQYF; CDR3nt: TGTGCCAGCAGCCCTAGCGGGGGGGCCGGTCGAGATACGCAGTATTTT
v_gene: TRBV30; d_gene: .; j_gene: TRBJ2-7; abundance: .; CDR3aa: CAWSRLAVNEQYF; CDR3nt: TGTGCCTGGAGCCGGCTAGCAGTCAACGAGCAGTACTTC
v_gene: TRBV28; d_gene: .; j_gene: TRBJ2-3; abundance: .; CDR3aa: CASSLGARSADTQYF; CDR3nt: TGTGCCAGCAGTTTAGGGGCTAGGTCTGCAGATACGCAGTATTTT
v_gene: TRBV27; d_gene: TRBD1; j_gene: TRBJ1-2; abundance: .; CDR3aa: CASRPWTGSYGYTF; CDR3nt: TGTGCCAGCAGACCCTGGACAGGTTCCTATGGCTACACCTTC
v_gene: TRBV27; d_gene: .; j_gene: TRBJ2-1; abundance: .; CDR3aa: CASSFTFTNEQFF; CDR3nt: TGTGCCAGCAGTTTCACTTTCACCAATGAGCAGTTCTTC
v_gene: TRBV9; d_gene: TRBD2; j_gene: TRBJ2-1; abundance: .; CDR3aa: CASSVPGLAPYNEQFF; CDR3nt: TGTGCCAGCAGCGTTCCGGGACTAGCACCCTACAATGAGCAGTTCTTC
v_gene: TRBV25-1; d_gene: .; j_gene: TRBJ1-3; abundance: .; CDR3aa: CASSEWENTIYF; CDR3nt: TGTGCCAGCAGTGAATGGGAGAACACCATATATTTT
v_gene: TRBV27; d_gene: .; j_gene: TRBJ2-7; abundance: .; CDR3aa: CASSLFGVPYEQYF; CDR3nt: TGTGCCAGCAGTTTATTCGGGGTCCCCTACGAGCAGTACTTC
v_gene: TRBV7-3; d_gene: TRBD1; j_gene: TRBJ2-6; abundance: .; CDR3aa: CASSLNDVALGQPYPTGANVLTF; CDR3nt: TGTGCCAGCAGCTTAAATGACGTAGCTCTGGGACAGCCCTACCCAACTGGGGCCAACGTCCTGACTTTC
v_gene: TRBV7-8; d_gene: .; j_gene: TRBJ2-7; abundance: .; CDR3aa: CASSSRWTSPFQSSYEQYF; CDR3nt: TGTGCCAGCAGCTCTCGGTGGACAAGTCCCTTCCAAAGCTCCTACGAGCAGTACTTC
v_gene: TRBV4-2; d_gene: .; j_gene: TRBJ1-3; abundance: few; CDR3aa: CASSQEPGRGARNTIYF; CDR3nt: TGTGCCAGCAGCCAAGAGCCCGGGAGAGGGGCCAGAAACACCATATATTTT
v_gene: TRBV19; d_gene: .; j_gene: TRBJ2-1; abundance: .; CDR3aa: CASSMERQNEQFF; CDR3nt: TGTGCCAGTAGTATGGAGCGTCAGAATGAGCAGTTCTTC
v_gene: TRBV29-1; d_gene: .; j_gene: TRBJ1-1; abundance: .; CDR3aa: CSVVWESNTEAFF; CDR3nt: TGCAGCGTTGTTTGGGAGTCGAACACTGAAGCTTTCTTT
v_gene: TRBV27; d_gene: .; j_gene: TRBJ1-5; abundance: .; CDR3aa: CASPQGSNSNQPQHF; CDR3nt: TGTGCCAGCCCACAGGGCTCTAATAGCAATCAGCCCCAGCATTTT
v_gene: TRBV10-2; d_gene: TRBD2; j_gene: TRBJ2-1; abundance: once; CDR3aa: CASSGLAGYNEQFF; CDR3nt: TGCGCCAGCAGTGGACTAGCGGGGTACAATGAGCAGTTCTTC
v_gene: TRBV10-3; d_gene: .; j_gene: TRBJ2-2; abundance: once; CDR3aa: CAIRALGAGGGELFF; CDR3nt: TGTGCCATCAGAGCCTTGGGAGCCGGGGGCGGGGAGCTGTTTTTT
v_gene: TRBV27; d_gene: .; j_gene: TRBJ2-7; abundance: .; CDR3aa: CASSYNRDREQYF; CDR3nt: TGTGCCAGCAGTTATAACAGGGACCGGGAGCAGTACTTC
v_gene: TRBV25-1; d_gene: .; j_gene: TRBJ1-1; abundance: .; CDR3aa: CASSEVGRGNTEAFF; CDR3nt: TGTGCCAGCAGTGAGGTGGGCAGGGGGAACACTGAAGCTTTCTTT
v_gene: TRBV6-5; d_gene: .; j_gene: TRBJ1-2; abundance: once; CDR3aa: CEAWGGSGYTF; CDR3nt: TGTGAAGCCTGGGGGGGGAGCGGCTACACCTTC
v_gene: TRBV27; d_gene: .; j_gene: TRBJ2-3; abundance: few; CDR3aa: CASHGGVGPDTQYF; CDR3nt: TGTGCCAGCCACGGCGGGGTGGGTCCAGATACGCAGTATTTT
v_gene: TRBV4-1; d_gene: .; j_gene: TRBJ1-1; abundance: .; CDR3aa: CASSQEGAAFF; CDR3nt: TGCGCCAGCAGCCAAGAAGGGGCAGCTTTCTTT
v_gene: TRBV7-9; d_gene: .; j_gene: TRBJ2-7; abundance: .; CDR3aa: CASSLTYTEYEQYF; CDR3nt: TGTGCCAGCAGCTTAACCTACACGGAGTACGAGCAGTACTTC